One sample yielded the 17 T cell receptor beta chains listed below, sequenced in a study of early T cells in non-severe SARS-CoV-2 infection. TCRdb re-called the 5' RACE reads through MiXCR, storing one row per CDR3 protein. Of about 56,000 distinct CDR3 sequences listed, about 10% are singletons. Sequences were obtained from whole blood. The receptor set was obtained from an adult who was a healthcare worker with PCR-confirmed SARS-CoV-2 infection or an uninfected control (not recorded which).

This chain connects TRBV20-1 to TRBJ2-7; D uncertain. Trimming took off 2 bases at V and 0 bases at J, with 8 bases between the two ends. CDR1 is DFQATT and CDR2 is SNEGSKA in the germline V gene (reference sequence). The CDR3 is 13 residues long. CDR3 amino acids: CSARKQTSYEQYF. Here the CDR3 DNA reads TGCAGTGCTAGAAAACAGACCTCCTACGAGCAGTACTTC.

This clonotype came up many times. The V and J genes are TRBV9 and TRBJ2-7; weak D call: TRBD1 (5 bases). This CDR3 is 13 amino acids long. V lost 4 bases to trimming and J lost 2 bases, with 10 bases between them. In germline, CDR1 is SGDLS, CDR2 YYNGEE. The DNA of the CDR3 is TGTGCCAGCAGCAGGGGCAATCCCTACGAGCAGTACTTC. It yields the protein CASSRGNPYEQYF.

Ten or more counts support this clonotype. J is TRBJ2-5 and V is TRBV7-2; D remains ambiguous. The germline gives CDR1 SGHTA, CDR2 FQGNSA. CDR3 length: 12 amino acids. Trimming took 0 bases from V and 5 from J, leaving 4 bases between them. DNA for the CDR3: TGTGCCAGCAGCTTAGCCACGGAGACCCAGTACTTC. It encodes CASSLATETQYF. Variable domain in full (rest from reference TRBV7-2 and TRBJ2-5): GAGVSQSPSNKVTEKGKDVELRCDPISGHTALYWYRQSLGQGLEFLIYFQGNSAPDKSGLPSDRFSAERTGGSVSTLTIQRTQQEDSAVYLCASSLATETQYFGPGTRLLVL.

This chain uses TRBV29-1 with TRBJ2-1; the match to TRBD2 covers 11 bases. The junction had 12 bases not matched to a gene; V was cut back by 7 bases and J by 7 bases. The germline V gene has CDR1 SQVTM and CDR2 ANQGSEA. There are 15 residues in the CDR3. The DNA for the CDR3 is TGCAGCGGCTCCGGGACTAGCGGAAGGATGAATGAGCAGTTCTTC. Encoded protein: CSGSGTSGRMNEQFF.

The chain uses TRBV12-3 or TRBV12-4 and TRBJ2-1, with no clear D. CDR3 length: 15 residues. Trimming shortened V by 7 bases and J by 6 bases, and 19 bases separated the two germline ends. The CDR3 sequence: CASTDGVLIPNEQFF. CDR3 DNA sequence: TGTGCCAGCACCGACGGCGTACTGATTCCCAATGAGCAGTTCTTC.

This clonotype was detected a few times. This chain connects TRBV6-5 to TRBJ2-1; 9 nucleotides align to TRBD2. Germline lookup yields CDR1 MNHEY and CDR2 SVGAGI. V dropped 0 bases and J dropped 0; count of bases not matched to a gene: 9. The CDR3 contains 19 residues. CDR3 region: CASSYSMGLAETSYNEQFF. As DNA, the CDR3 is TGTGCCAGCAGTTACTCGATGGGACTAGCCGAAACCTCCTACAATGAGCAGTTCTTC.

Concerning this clonotype itself: One base away lies a much larger clone, so this may be a sequencing read error. The chain links TRBV27 to TRBJ1-2; weak D call: TRBD1 (6 bases). CDR1 and CDR2 (germline): MNHEY, SMNVEV (reference sequence). There are 13 residues in the CDR3. The CDR3 sequence: CAGSFTGNYGYTF. The CDR3 DNA reads TGTGCCGGCAGTTTTACAGGGAACTATGGCTACACCTTC.

The table lists this clonotype with a few counts. The rearrangement joins TRBV7-9 to TRBJ2-1; TRBD2 agrees at 15 bases. The V segment lost 2 bases and the J segment 7 bases; nucleotides outside the gene matches: 6. Germline V gene lookup returns CDR1 SEHNR and CDR2 FQNEAQ (reference sequence). This CDR3 has 17 amino acids. The CDR3 is CASSLSGGLAGGNEQFF. CDR3 coding DNA: TGTGCCAGCAGCTTATCGGGGGGACTAGCGGGAGGTAATGAGCAGTTCTTC.

This clonotype has more than one count but fewer than ten. This chain links TRBV7-2 with TRBJ1-2; 7 nucleotides line up with TRBD1. The CDR3 extends over 16 amino acids. Germline loops: CDR1 SGHTA, CDR2 FQGNSA. With V trimmed by 4 bases and J by 7 bases, 15 bases remained unmatched. The CDR3 spells CASSSGRGRWISGYTF. As DNA, the CDR3 is TGTGCCAGCAGCTCGGGGAGGGGGCGATGGATAAGTGGCTACACCTTC.

This clonotype turned up a few times. This rearrangement joins TRBV4-1 to TRBJ2-2; a weak D match, TRBD2 (6 bases). The V end was cut by 5 bases, the J end by 3 bases, with 10 bases between. This CDR3 has 14 amino acids. CDR1 MGHRA and CDR2 YSYEKL come from the germline V gene. CDR3: CASSWDSDTGELFF. CDR3 in DNA: TGCGCCAGCAGCTGGGACTCCGACACCGGGGAGCTGTTTTTT.

This clonotype was recorded many times. The gene calls are TRBV12-3 or TRBV12-4 and TRBJ2-7, with TRBD2 matching 9 bases. With 4 bases clipped from V and 4 bases from J, the junction kept 5 bases outside the gene matches. This CDR3 region has 14 residues. The CDR3 DNA reads TGTGCCAGCAGTTCCAGCGGGGGGTATTACGAGCAGTACTTC. It yields the protein CASSSSGGYYEQYF.

The chain is built from TRBV5-1 and TRBJ2-1; D ambiguous. V lost 4 bases and J lost 0, with 14 bases in between. CDR1 is SGHRS, CDR2 YFSETQ, per germline. The CDR3 has 16 amino acids. The CDR3 sequence is CASSGDPLSSYNEQFF. The CDR3 DNA reads TGCGCCAGCAGCGGGGATCCCTTAAGCTCCTACAATGAGCAGTTCTTC.

This clonotype was observed many times. This chain joins TRBV29-1 and TRBJ1-1, with D unresolved. Germline CDR1 is SQVTM and CDR2 is ANQGSEA. Trimming shortened V by 7 bases and J by 0 bases, and 3 bases separated the two germline ends. CDR3 length: 10 amino acids. CDR3 sequence: CSAMNTEAFF. Here the CDR3 DNA reads TGCAGCGCAATGAACACTGAAGCTTTCTTT.

This clonotype showed up just a few times. V usage is TRBV2 and J usage is TRBJ1-4; perhaps TRBD1 as D (5 bases). The length of the CDR3 is 13 residues. CDR1 SNHLY and CDR2 FYNNEI come from the germline V gene. Trimming removed 0 bases from V and 8 bases from J, with 7 bases in between. The CDR3 loop reads CASSEAGREKLFF. In DNA, the CDR3 is TGTGCCAGCAGTGAAGCGGGGCGGGAAAAACTGTTTTTT. Looking up the rest from reference TRBV2 and TRBJ1-4 gives the full variable domain: EPEVTQTPSHQVTQMGQEVILRCVPISNHLYFYWYRQILGQKVEFLVSFYNNEISEKSEIFDDQFSVERPDGSNFTLKIRSTKLEDSAMYFCASSEAGREKLFFGSGTQLSVL.

The chain is built from TRBV9 and TRBJ1-1, with TRBD1 identical over 9 bases. V shed 4 bases, J shed 4 bases, and the junction held 11 bases outside the gene matches. There are 16 residues in the CDR3. Per the germline V gene, CDR1 is SGDLS and CDR2 is YYNGEE. CDR3 nucleotide sequence: TGTGCCAGCAGCAGCCCACCGGGACAGGGCTTCACTGAAGCTTTCTTT. Amino acid sequence: CASSSPPGQGFTEAFF. Drawing the rest from reference TRBV9 and TRBJ1-1, the complete variable domain is DSGVTQTPKHLITATGQRVTLRCSPRSGDLSVYWYQQSLDQGLQFLIQYYNGEERAKGNILERFSAQQFPDLHSELNLSSLELGDSALYFCASSSPPGQGFTEAFFGQGTRLTVV.

In this sample, this clonotype turned up many times. This chain links TRBV9 with TRBJ2-3, with D uncertain. With 2 bases removed from V and 3 bases from J, the gap between germline ends came to 10 bases. Germline values: CDR1 SGDLS, CDR2 YYNGEE. The CDR3 contains 14 residues. The CDR3 DNA is TGTGCCAGCAGCGTTAACAGTAGAACAGATACGCAGTATTTT. It codes for CASSVNSRTDTQYF.

This clonotype was observed at least ten times. The chain has TRBV20-1 and TRBJ2-1; perhaps TRBD2 as D (6 bases). Trimming stripped 6 bases from V and 0 bases from J, with 15 bases between. Germline values: CDR1 DFQATT, CDR2 SNEGSKA (reference sequence). The length of the CDR3 is 15 residues. CDR3 in amino acids: CSAQDGGISYNEQFF. The CDR3, as DNA: TGCAGTGCCCAAGACGGCGGGATCTCCTACAATGAGCAGTTCTTC.